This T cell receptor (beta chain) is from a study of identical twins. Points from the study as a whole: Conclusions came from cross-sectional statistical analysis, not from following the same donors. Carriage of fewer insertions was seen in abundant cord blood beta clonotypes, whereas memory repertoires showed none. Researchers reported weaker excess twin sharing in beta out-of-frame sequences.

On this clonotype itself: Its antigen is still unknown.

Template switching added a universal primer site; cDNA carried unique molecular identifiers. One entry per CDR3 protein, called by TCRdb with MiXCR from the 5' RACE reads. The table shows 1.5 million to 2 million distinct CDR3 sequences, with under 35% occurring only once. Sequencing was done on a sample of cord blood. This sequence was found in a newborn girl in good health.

Here the CDR3 DNA reads TGCGCCAGCAGCTTAGCTGATACCACAGATACGCAGTATTTT. It codes for CASSLADTTDTQYF. The rearrangement links TRBV5-1 to TRBJ2-3; D gene uncertain. The CDR3 consists of 14 residues. V dropped 2 bases and J dropped 2 bases, with 9 bases sitting between them. Germline V gene lookup returns CDR1 SGHRS and CDR2 YFSETQ.